The rows below give T cell receptor beta chains drawn from one sample of a study of shared clonotypes between healthy human individuals. Clones were read by immunoSEQ multiplex PCR, and TCRdb kept only the in-frame ones, dropping some. Among about 680,000 clones listed, around three quarters were seen once. Sequencing was carried out using memory CD4+ T cells sorted from blood. Every receptor here comes from a woman aged 30 to 39 in good health. The CDR3 runs from the conserved cysteine through the conserved F or W. D genes are given only for firm matches. Part of the rows lack a size; the others show once, few, many or a class for expanded clones.

abundance	v_gene	d_gene	j_gene	CDR3aa	CDR3nt
NA	TRBV7-9	NA	TRBJ2-7	CASSLFPSGTRYSYEQYF	TGTGCCAGCAGCTTATTTCCCTCCGGGACACGGTACTCCTACGAGCAGTACTTC
once	TRBV29-1	TRBD2	TRBJ2-1	CSVPRTSGSASAYNEQFF	TGCAGCGTTCCTCGGACTAGCGGGAGCGCCTCCGCCTACAATGAGCAGTTCTTC
NA	TRBV5-1	NA	TRBJ2-2	CASSLGEKDTGELFF	TGCGCCAGCAGCTTGGGGGAGAAGGACACCGGGGAGCTGTTTTTT
NA	TRBV5-1	TRBD2	TRBJ2-2	CASSWAAGDITGELFF	TGCGCCAGCAGTTGGGCGGCGGGAGATATCACCGGGGAGCTGTTTTTT
NA	TRBV2	NA	TRBJ1-2	CASGGAGLLYGYTF	TGTGCCAGCGGGGGGGCAGGGCTTCTCTATGGCTACACCTTC
NA	TRBV21-1	NA	TRBJ2-6	CASSKGTGWRGANVLTF	TGTGCCAGCAGCAAGGGTACGGGATGGAGAGGGGCCAACGTCCTGACTTTC
once	TRBV6-5	NA	TRBJ1-4	CASSYSGVANEKLFF	TGTGCCAGCAGTTATTCAGGGGTGGCTAATGAAAAACTGTTTTTT
NA	TRBV4-2	NA	TRBJ1-3	CASSLVGDGNTIYF	TGTGCCAGCAGCCTCGTAGGGGATGGAAACACCATATATTTT
once	TRBV19	NA	TRBJ2-4	CASSTYSNIQYF	TGTGCCAGTAGTACGTACAGCAACATTCAGTACTTC
NA	TRBV7-8	NA	TRBJ2-7	CASSLARAGSYEQYF	TGTGCCAGCAGCTTAGCCCGAGCGGGCTCCTACGAGCAGTACTTC
NA	TRBV5-1	NA	TRBJ2-1	CASSLGRDEQFF	TGCGCCAGCAGCTTGGGGCGGGATGAGCAGTTCTTC
NA	TRBV5-6	NA	TRBJ2-7	CASSSGYEQYF	TGTGCCAGCAGCTCAGGCTACGAGCAGTACTTC
NA	TRBV5-6	NA	TRBJ2-1	CASSFWGRAFFYNEQFF	TGTGCCAGCAGCTTCTGGGGGCGCGCGTTTTTCTACAATGAGCAGTTCTTC
NA	TRBV6-1	TRBD2	TRBJ2-7	CASSSSSAGDYEQYF	TGTGCCAGCAGCTCGTCATCAGCGGGAGATTACGAGCAGTACTTC
NA	TRBV6-5	TRBD1	TRBJ1-2	CATRGPYGYTF	TGTGCCACCAGGGGGCCGTATGGCTACACCTTC
NA	TRBV2	TRBD1	TRBJ1-4	CASRASRQGLDEKLFF	TGTGCCAGCAGAGCATCTCGACAGGGTTTGGATGAAAAACTGTTTTTT
NA	TRBV21-1	NA	TRBJ2-5	CASSSGDGETQYF	TGTGCCAGCAGCTCCGGGGACGGGGAGACCCAGTACTTC
NA	TRBV13	NA	TRBJ1-1	CASSLQINTEAFF	TGTGCCAGCAGCTTACAAATTAACACTGAAGCTTTCTTT
NA	TRBV28	TRBD1	TRBJ1-5	CASSRPGQGQPQHF	TGTGCCAGCAGTCGCCCGGGACAGGGACAGCCCCAGCATTTT
NA	TRBV2	NA	TRBJ2-1	CASSLSGSSYNEQFF	TGTGCCAGCAGCCTTAGCGGTAGCTCCTACAATGAGCAGTTCTTC
once	TRBV6-6	NA	TRBJ1-1	CASIRSGASTEAFF	TGTGCCAGCATTCGGTCAGGGGCGAGTACTGAAGCTTTCTTT
NA	TRBV28	NA	TRBJ1-1	CASSLRETEAFF	TGTGCCAGCAGTTTACGGGAGACTGAAGCTTTCTTT
once	TRBV7-9	NA	TRBJ2-7	CASSLWVRPGRVEQYF	TGTGCCAGCAGCTTATGGGTTCGGCCAGGGCGGGTCGAGCAGTACTTC
many	TRBV2	TRBD2	TRBJ2-2	CASTRLAGVPGELFF	TGTGCCAGCACTAGACTAGCGGGAGTTCCCGGGGAGCTGTTTTTT
few	TRBV29-1	NA	TRBJ2-3	CSAQPGGRASDTQYF	TGCAGCGCCCAGCCCGGCGGCAGAGCTTCCGATACGCAGTATTTT
NA	TRBV5-4	TRBD2	TRBJ2-3	CASSGLAGGLIDTQYF	TGTGCCAGCAGCGGGTTGGCGGGAGGGTTGATAGATACGCAGTATTTT
NA	TRBV6-5	NA	TRBJ2-3	CASRPHEGLLQYF	TGTGCCAGCCGTCCCCATGAGGGGCTGCTGCAGTATTTT
NA	TRBV21-1	NA	TRBJ2-1	CARGTVAGNNEQFF	TGTGCCCGGGGGACTGTAGCGGGGAACAATGAGCAGTTCTTC
NA	TRBV5-1	TRBD1	TRBJ2-1	CASSLALVKGAEQFF	TGCGCCAGCAGCTTGGCACTAGTTAAGGGGGCCGAGCAGTTCTTC
NA	TRBV5-1	TRBD1	TRBJ2-7	CASRLRPRTGERVEQYF	TGCGCCAGCAGGCTTCGACCAAGGACAGGGGAGCGTGTCGAGCAGTACTTC
many	TRBV19	NA	TRBJ2-2	CASNDVGELFF	TGTGCCAGTAATGACGTCGGGGAGCTGTTTTTT
NA	TRBV18	NA	TRBJ1-1	CASSPLGRETEAFF	TGTGCCAGCTCACCATTAGGAAGGGAAACTGAAGCTTTCTTT
NA	TRBV2	NA	TRBJ2-5	CASSGKVGPQETQYF	TGTGCCAGCAGTGGGAAAGTTGGGCCCCAAGAGACCCAGTACTTC
NA	TRBV11-2	TRBD1	TRBJ2-3	CASSPQRDSTDTQYF	TGTGCCAGCAGCCCACAGAGGGACAGTACAGATACGCAGTATTTT
NA	TRBV27	NA	TRBJ2-2	CASSGGGRENTGELFF	TGTGCCAGCAGTGGCGGAGGGCGGGAGAACACCGGGGAGCTGTTTTTT
NA	TRBV28	NA	TRBJ1-2	CASSPQYGYTF	TGTGCCAGCAGCCCTCAATATGGCTACACCTTC
NA	TRBV28	TRBD2	TRBJ2-3	CASSLGLAGEVDTQYF	TGTGCCAGCAGTTTGGGACTAGCGGGAGAGGTAGATACGCAGTATTTT
NA	TRBV7-2	NA	TRBJ1-1	CASSPDASSTEAFF	TGTGCCAGCAGCCCGGACGCATCTAGCACTGAAGCTTTCTTT
NA	TRBV11-2	TRBD1	TRBJ1-5	CASSLGSTGSNQPQHF	TGTGCCAGCAGCTTGGGGTCGACAGGGAGCAATCAGCCCCAGCATTTT
once	TRBV9	NA	TRBJ2-1	CASSVALTIGTYVNEQFF	TGTGCCAGCAGCGTAGCTCTTACCATCGGGACATACGTCAATGAGCAGTTCTTC
NA	TRBV6-6	TRBD1	TRBJ2-7	CASRKSGGSYEQYF	TGTGCCAGCAGAAAATCAGGGGGCTCCTACGAGCAGTACTTC
NA	TRBV28	TRBD2	TRBJ2-5	CASSTGTSGDLKQETQYF	TGTGCCAGCAGTACCGGGACTAGCGGGGACCTGAAACAAGAGACCCAGTACTTC
NA	TRBV5-1	NA	TRBJ2-1	CASRSWRNEQFF	TGCGCCAGCAGGTCATGGCGCAATGAGCAGTTCTTC
NA	TRBV5-3	NA	TRBJ2-1	CARSLSTSQGLFNEQFF	TGTGCCAGAAGCTTATCGACTAGTCAGGGGCTTTTCAATGAGCAGTTCTTC
NA	TRBV2	NA	TRBJ2-7	CASSEFRDYEQYF	TGTGCCAGCAGTGAATTCAGGGACTACGAGCAGTACTTC
NA	TRBV5-1	NA	TRBJ1-5	CASSLAGRPNQPQHF	TGCGCCAGCAGCTTGGCGGGACGACCCAATCAGCCCCAGCATTTT
NA	TRBV19	NA	TRBJ1-1	CASIQDSQAFF	TGTGCCAGTATACAGGACAGCCAAGCTTTCTTT
NA	TRBV5-1	NA	TRBJ2-5	CASSPGTPWETQYF	TGCGCCAGCAGCCCTGGGACGCCCTGGGAGACCCAGTACTTC